This passage covers 19 T cell receptor beta chains from one sample sequenced in a study of early T cells in non-severe SARS-CoV-2 infection. Via MiXCR, TCRdb re-called the 5' RACE reads, giving one row per CDR3 protein. The table shows tens of thousands of distinct CDR3 sequences, with more than 6% occurring only once. The source material was whole blood. The receptors stem from an adult who was a healthcare worker with PCR-confirmed SARS-CoV-2 infection or an uninfected control (not recorded which).

At least ten counts were recorded for this clonotype. The chain is built from TRBV12-3 or TRBV12-4 and TRBJ1-5; no clear D gene. Trimming pared 5 bases from V and 3 bases from J, leaving 11 bases between. The CDR3 covers 14 residues. The CDR3 loop is CASSRATDNQPQHF. In DNA, the CDR3 is TGTGCCAGCAGTCGGGCTACGGACAATCAGCCCCAGCATTTT.

The gene calls are TRBV5-1 and TRBJ2-1; D gene ambiguous. With 2 bases removed from V and 2 bases from J, the gap between germline ends came to 11 bases. The CDR3 has 15 residues. Germline V gene data show CDR1 as SGHRS and CDR2 as YFSETQ. The CDR3 DNA reads as TGCGCCAGCAGCTTAGGAGTGGGAACCTACAATGAGCAGTTCTTC. This sequence encodes CASSLGVGTYNEQFF. Variable domain in full (rest from reference TRBV5-1 and TRBJ2-1): KAGVTQTPRYLIKTRGQQVTLSCSPISGHRSVSWYQQTPGQGLQFLFEYFSETQRNKGNFPGRFSGRQFSNSRSEMNVSTLELGDSALYLCASSLGVGTYNEQFFGPGTRLTVL.

This chain links TRBV7-8 with TRBJ2-7; 10 positions agree with TRBD1. V dropped 4 bases and J dropped 1; count of bases not matched to a gene: 7. In germline, CDR1 is SGHVS, CDR2 FQNEAQ. The CDR3 is 16 amino acids. CDR3 nucleotides: TGTGCCAGCAGCTACCAACCGGGACAGGGGTCCTACGAGCAGTACTTC. Protein product: CASSYQPGQGSYEQYF.

This clonotype was found many times. The rearrangement joins TRBV19 to TRBJ1-2, with 8 bases that match TRBD1. The CDR3 is 13 residues long. Per the germline V gene, CDR1 is LNHDA and CDR2 is SQIVND (reference sequence). J was trimmed by 6 bases and V by 3 bases; bases with no gene match: 3. Here the CDR3 reads CASSISTGDGYTF. The CDR3, as DNA: TGTGCCAGTAGTATTTCGACAGGGGATGGCTACACCTTC.

Many counts were recorded for this clonotype. J is TRBJ2-7 and V is TRBV7-9; D uncertain. The germline V gene encodes CDR1 SEHNR and CDR2 FQNEAQ (reference sequence). This CDR3 spans 13 amino acids. Trimming cost V 1 base and J 7 bases, with 11 bases left between them. The CDR3 nucleotides read TGTGCCAGCAGCTTAGGAGACGTAGTGGAGCAGTACTTC. Translation: CASSLGDVVEQYF.

This clonotype was detected ten times or more. The chain links TRBV6-1 to TRBJ2-7; 11 bases are shared with TRBD2. This CDR3 comprises 15 residues. Germline V lookup: CDR1 MNHNS, CDR2 SASEGT. The junction had 9 bases not matched to a gene; V was cut back by 6 bases and J by 5 bases. CDR3 in amino acids: CASSLTSGRRNEQYF. The CDR3 DNA is TGTGCCAGCAGCTTAACTAGCGGGAGAAGGAACGAGCAGTACTTC.

Many counts were recorded for this clonotype. The chain carries TRBV24-1 and TRBJ2-3; no reliable D call. Trimming removed 1 base at V and 4 bases at J, with 14 bases between. This CDR3 region has 16 residues. CDR1 is KGHDR, CDR2 SFDVKD, per germline. CDR3 in amino acids: CATSDLRLVGADTQYF. For the CDR3, the DNA is TGTGCCACCAGTGATTTACGGCTAGTTGGGGCAGATACGCAGTATTTT.

This clonotype was recorded at least ten times. The chain links TRBV6-5 to TRBJ2-1, with D perhaps TRBD2 (5 bases). The CDR3 has 13 amino acids. Trimming shortened V by 6 bases and J by 7 bases, and 13 bases separated the two germline ends. CDR1 is MNHEY, CDR2 SVGAGI, per germline. CDR3 protein: CASRFAGRNEQFF. As DNA, the CDR3 is TGTGCCAGCAGATTTGCGGGTCGGAATGAGCAGTTCTTC.

The V call is TRBV5-1, the J call TRBJ2-7; D not resolved. CDR3 size: 13 residues. The V end was cut by 4 bases, the J end by 2 bases, with 10 bases between. Germline values: CDR1 SGHRS, CDR2 YFSETQ. The CDR3: CASSVFRTYEQYF. The CDR3 nucleotides are TGCGCCAGCAGCGTATTTAGGACCTACGAGCAGTACTTC.

This clonotype was observed a handful of times. The chain links TRBV2 to TRBJ1-5; TRBD1 is a possible D gene (6 bases). The CDR3 has 14 residues. Trimming shortened V by 2 bases and J by 7 bases, and 12 bases separated the two germline ends. CDR1 is SNHLY, CDR2 FYNNEI, per germline. DNA of the CDR3: TGTGCCAGCAGTGAATCGGGGGCCTGGCAGCCCCAGCATTTT. As protein: CASSESGAWQPQHF. The whole variable domain, remainder taken from reference TRBV2 and TRBJ1-5, is EPEVTQTPSHQVTQMGQEVILRCVPISNHLYFYWYRQILGQKVEFLVSFYNNEISEKSEIFDDQFSVERPDGSNFTLKIRSTKLEDSAMYFCASSESGAWQPQHFGDGTRLSIL.

This clonotype was seen at least ten times. The chain carries TRBV27 and TRBJ2-3; D call uncertain. The V gene lost 0 bases and the J gene lost 11 bases, with 12 bases spanning the gap. The germline V gene encodes CDR1 MNHEY and CDR2 SMNVEV (reference sequence). The CDR3 is 13 amino acids. CDR3 in DNA: TGTGCCAGCAGTTTATCCCCCGACTGGCGGCAGTATTTT. Its translation is CASSLSPDWRQYF.

This clonotype was picked up a small number of times. The CDR3: CASRGDRSYEQYF. DNA for the CDR3: TGTGCCAGCAGAGGGGACAGATCCTACGAGCAGTACTTC. The chain employs TRBV7-8 and TRBJ2-7, with 7 bases aligning to TRBD1. This CDR3 spans 13 amino acids. Germline V gives CDR1 SGHVS, CDR2 FQNEAQ. Losses at the gene ends were 6 bases for V and 1 base for J; bases not matched to a gene: 3.

This clonotype was recorded at least ten times. V is TRBV6-6 and J is TRBJ1-5; D call uncertain. Germline V lookup: CDR1 MNHNY, CDR2 SVGAGI (reference sequence). V dropped 2 bases and J dropped 2 bases, with 7 bases sitting between them. The CDR3 is 14 residues long. The CDR3 protein is CASSYVDRNQPQHF. For the CDR3, the DNA is TGTGCCAGCAGTTACGTAGACCGCAATCAGCCCCAGCATTTT.

This clonotype was observed at least ten times. The rearrangement joins TRBV30 to TRBJ1-5; tentative D call: TRBD1 (6 bases). V was trimmed by 1 base and J by 6 bases, leaving 16 bases between them. The CDR3 consists of 15 residues. In germline, CDR1 is GTSNPN, CDR2 SVGIG (reference sequence). The CDR3 spells CAWSGRGESVQPQHF. Written as DNA, the CDR3 is TGTGCCTGGAGTGGGAGGGGGGAGAGCGTTCAGCCCCAGCATTTT. Complete variable domain (other parts from reference TRBV30 and TRBJ1-5): SQTIHQWPATLVQPVGSPLSLECTVEGTSNPNLYWYRQAAGRGLQLLFYSVGIGQISSEVPQNLSASRPQDRQFILSSKKLLLSDSGFYLCAWSGRGESVQPQHFGDGTRLSIL.

On this clonotype: Possible read error: a much larger clone is one base away. This rearrangement joins TRBV12-5 to TRBJ2-1, with a possible D match to TRBD1 (5 bases). The CDR3 runs to 13 residues. Germline V CDR1 and CDR2: LGHNT, FRNRAP. Trimming left V 11 bases short and J 5 bases short, with 16 bases between. DNA for the CDR3: TGTGCTCCTGTGACAGTTACCAACAATGAGCAGTTCTTC. Its protein product is CAPVTVTNNEQFF.

The CDR3 bases are TGTGCCAGCAGTTTTTGGGAGGGGGCGAGTAACCAAGAGACCCAGTACTTC. This gives the protein CASSFWEGASNQETQYF. The rearrangement links TRBV28 to TRBJ2-5; D possibly matches TRBD1 or TRBD2 (7 bases each). The CDR3 has 17 residues. Trimming left V 3 bases short and J 0 bases short, with 17 bases between. CDR1 is MDHEN, CDR2 SYDVKM, per germline.

This clonotype came up many times. This rearrangement joins TRBV6-5 to TRBJ2-1, with 8 nucleotides matching TRBD2. Germline V gene lookup returns CDR1 MNHEY and CDR2 SVGAGI. Losses at the gene ends were 6 bases for V and 4 bases for J; bases not matched to a gene: 8. The CDR3 covers 15 residues. CDR3 in amino acids: CASSFGLAGYNEQFF. CDR3 nucleotide sequence: TGTGCCAGCAGCTTCGGTCTAGCGGGTTACAATGAGCAGTTCTTC.

The genes are TRBV27 and TRBJ2-2; D call uncertain. V lost 3 bases, J lost 1 base, and 6 bases lay in between. The germline V gene has CDR1 MNHEY and CDR2 SMNVEV (reference sequence). This CDR3 has 14 amino acids. DNA for the CDR3: TGTGCCAGCAGTTTCAATCAGAACACCGGGGAGCTGTTTTTT. Translating it yields CASSFNQNTGELFF.

This rearrangement joins TRBV11-2 to TRBJ2-4; a weak D match, TRBD1 (6 bases). Trimming took 7 bases from V and 8 from J, leaving 12 bases between them. Germline V gene lookup returns CDR1 SGHAT and CDR2 FQNNGV. CDR3 length: 12 amino acids. CDR3 bases: TGTGCCAGCACCCTGGGGGCGGACATTCAGTACTTC. Protein sequence: CASTLGADIQYF.